The 7 T cell receptor beta chains reported below all come from one sample, sequenced in a study of shared clonotypes between healthy human individuals. Method: immunoSEQ multiplex PCR; TCRdb's copy keeps in-frame clones and lacks some. Of roughly 2,500,000 clones listed, approximately 94% were seen once; the top ten hold about 0.39%. What was sequenced was naive CD4+ T cells from PBMCs. The sample's subset: CD45RA+ positively selected. All receptors derive from a young man in good health. Some clones in this sample may be carry-over from other donors' samples.

The chain carries TRBV7-2 and TRBJ2-7; 7 bases align to TRBD1. The CDR3 length is 16 residues. CDR1 and CDR2 (germline): SGHTA, FQGNSA. Trimming at V came to 1 base and at J to 0 bases, leaving 6 bases not matched to a gene. CDR3 sequence: CASSLEGASLSYEQYF. The CDR3 region has the DNA TGTGCCAGCAGCTTAGAGGGGGCTAGCCTCTCCTACGAGCAGTACTTC.

J is TRBJ2-1 and V is TRBV5-4; a possible D gene is TRBD1 (6 bases). In germline, CDR1 is SGHNT, CDR2 YYREEE (reference sequence). V lost 4 bases and J 7 bases, leaving 18 bases between the germline ends. CDR3 length equals 15 residues. The CDR3 region has the DNA TGTGCCAGCAGCCCACTGACAGGTCCCGGGAATGAGCAGTTCTTC. Protein: CASSPLTGPGNEQFF.

The J gene is TRBJ2-2, the V gene TRBV18; D call uncertain. The CDR3 loop spans 17 amino acids. Trimming stripped 2 bases from V and 1 base from J, with 14 bases between. Germline loops: CDR1 KGHSH, CDR2 LQKENI. The CDR3 sequence: CASSPTPTVENTGELFF. CDR3 DNA sequence: TGTGCCAGCTCACCAACCCCAACGGTGGAGAACACCGGGGAGCTGTTTTTT.

The chain combines TRBV28 with TRBJ2-5, with TRBD2 matching over 10 bases. Germline CDR1 MDHEN, CDR2 SYDVKM. Unmatched junction bases numbered 20, after V lost 6 bases and J lost 1 base. The CDR3 is made up of 20 amino acids. Here the CDR3 reads CASRNLRGERTSGLQETQYF. The DNA for the CDR3 is TGTGCCAGCAGAAATCTCAGGGGTGAGCGGACTAGCGGACTCCAAGAGACCCAGTACTTC. The complete variable domain, with remaining parts taken from reference TRBV28 and TRBJ2-5, reads DVKVTQSSRYLVKRTGEKVFLECVQDMDHENMFWYRQDPGLGLRLIYFSYDVKMKEKGDIPEGYSVSREKKERFSLILESASTNQTSMYLCASRNLRGERTSGLQETQYFGPGTRLLVL.

The chain couples TRBV18 to TRBJ1-1; TRBD1 might be the D (5 bases). Trimming shortened V by 6 bases and J by 10 bases, and 18 bases separated the two germline ends. Germline loops: CDR1 KGHSH, CDR2 LQKENI. This CDR3 region has 13 residues. For the CDR3, the DNA is TGTGCCAGCTCCCCAGGGACGGTCAGCTCAGCTTTCTTT. Translating gives CASSPGTVSSAFF.

The chain combines TRBV27 with TRBJ2-4; 7 bases are a match to TRBD1. Looked up from germline, CDR1 is MNHEY and CDR2 is SMNVEV (reference sequence). The junction had 6 bases not matched to a gene; V was cut back by 6 bases and J by 1 base. This CDR3 is built from 15 residues. The CDR3 DNA sequence: TGTGCCAGCAGCCTCGACAGGGTGGCCAAAAACATTCAGTACTTC. Its protein product is CASSLDRVAKNIQYF.

Of note for this clone: The sample contains more than one DNA sequence encoding this CDR3. The J gene is TRBJ1-6, the V gene TRBV18, with 8 bases aligning to TRBD1. Germline assignment: CDR1 KGHSH and CDR2 LQKENI. The CDR3 contains 14 residues. With V trimmed by 3 bases and J by 8 bases, 3 bases remained unmatched. The CDR3 sequence: CASSPTGGDSPLHF. Here the CDR3 DNA reads TGTGCCAGCTCACCTACAGGGGGAGATTCACCCCTCCACTTT.